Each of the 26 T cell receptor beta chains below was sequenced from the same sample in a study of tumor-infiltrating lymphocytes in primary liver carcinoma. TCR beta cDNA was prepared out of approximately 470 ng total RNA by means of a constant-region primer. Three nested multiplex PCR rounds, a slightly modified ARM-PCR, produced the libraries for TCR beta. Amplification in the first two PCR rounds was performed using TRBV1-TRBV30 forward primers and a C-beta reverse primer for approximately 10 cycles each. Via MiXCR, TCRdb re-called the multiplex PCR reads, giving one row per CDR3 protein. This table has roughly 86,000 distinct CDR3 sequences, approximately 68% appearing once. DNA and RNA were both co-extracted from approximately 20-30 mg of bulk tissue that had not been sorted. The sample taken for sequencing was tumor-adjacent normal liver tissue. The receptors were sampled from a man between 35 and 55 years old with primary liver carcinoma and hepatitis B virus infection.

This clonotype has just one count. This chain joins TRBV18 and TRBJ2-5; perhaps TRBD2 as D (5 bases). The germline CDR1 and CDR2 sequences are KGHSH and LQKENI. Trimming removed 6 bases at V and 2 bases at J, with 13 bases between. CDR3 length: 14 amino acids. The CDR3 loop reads CASSPDGVQETQYF. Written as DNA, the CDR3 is TGTGCCAGCTCCCCGGACGGGGTACAAGAGACCCAGTACTTC.

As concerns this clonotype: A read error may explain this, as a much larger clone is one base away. The chain's CDR3 is CAISPRAEEDGYTF. For the CDR3, the DNA is TGTGCCATCAGCCCCCGGGCGGAAGAGGATGGCTACACCTTC. The rearrangement uses TRBV10-3 and TRBJ1-2, with unresolved D. This CDR3 region has 14 residues. Trimming removed 6 bases at V and 6 bases at J, with 17 bases between. Germline CDR1 reads ENHRY; CDR2 reads SYGVKD.

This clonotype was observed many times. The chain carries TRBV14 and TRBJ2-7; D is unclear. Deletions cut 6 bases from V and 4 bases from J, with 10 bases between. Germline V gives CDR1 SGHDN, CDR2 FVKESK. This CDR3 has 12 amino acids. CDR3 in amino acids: CASSKDGYEQYF. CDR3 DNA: TGTGCCAGCAGTAAGGACGGATACGAGCAGTACTTC.

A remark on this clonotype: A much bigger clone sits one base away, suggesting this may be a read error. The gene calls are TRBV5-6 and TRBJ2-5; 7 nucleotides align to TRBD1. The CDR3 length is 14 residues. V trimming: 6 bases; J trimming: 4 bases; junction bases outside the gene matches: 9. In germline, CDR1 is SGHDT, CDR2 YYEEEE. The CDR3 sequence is CASNRGGGLETQYF. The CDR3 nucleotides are TGTGCCAGCAACAGGGGTGGGGGCTTAGAGACCCAGTACTTC.

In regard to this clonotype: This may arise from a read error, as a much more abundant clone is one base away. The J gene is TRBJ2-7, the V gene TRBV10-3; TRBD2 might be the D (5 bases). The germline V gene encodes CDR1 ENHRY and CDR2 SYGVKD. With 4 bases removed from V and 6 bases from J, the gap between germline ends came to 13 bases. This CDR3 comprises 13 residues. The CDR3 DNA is TGTGCCATCAGTGTAGCGAGAGAAGGCGAGCAGTACTTC. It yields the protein CAISVAREGEQYF.

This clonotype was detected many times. In DNA form, the CDR3 reads TGTGCCAGCAGTTACCGAGGGGTTCCGGGGGCCAACGTCCTGACTTTC. This encodes CASSYRGVPGANVLTF. J is TRBJ2-6 and V is TRBV6-5; D possibly matches TRBD1 or TRBD2 (5 bases each). Trimming took off 2 bases at V and 4 bases at J, with 12 bases between the two ends. Germline CDR1 MNHEY, CDR2 SVGAGI. The CDR3 runs to 16 residues.

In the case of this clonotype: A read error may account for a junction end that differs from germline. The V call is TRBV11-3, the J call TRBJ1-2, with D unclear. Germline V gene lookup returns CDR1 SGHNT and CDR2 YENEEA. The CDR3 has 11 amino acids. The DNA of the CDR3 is TGTGCCAGCAGCTCCATATATGGCTACTCCTTC. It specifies CASSSIYGYSF.

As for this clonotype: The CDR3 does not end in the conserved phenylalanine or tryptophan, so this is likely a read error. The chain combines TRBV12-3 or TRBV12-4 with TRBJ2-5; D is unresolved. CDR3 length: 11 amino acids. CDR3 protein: CASSRQETQYL. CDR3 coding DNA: TGTGCTAGCAGTAGGCAAGAGACCCAGTACTTA.

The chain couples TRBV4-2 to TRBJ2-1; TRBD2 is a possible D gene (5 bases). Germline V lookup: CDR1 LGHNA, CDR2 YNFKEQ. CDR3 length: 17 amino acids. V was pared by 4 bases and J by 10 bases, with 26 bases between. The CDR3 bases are TGTGCCAGCAGCCCCCAGCACGGACTGGCCTACCCTGGGGAGCAGTTCTTC. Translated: CASSPQHGLAYPGEQFF.

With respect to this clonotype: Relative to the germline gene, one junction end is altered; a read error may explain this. The CDR3 sequence: CASSNPPVNVKLFF. The CDR3 region has the DNA TGTGCCAGCAGTAACCCCCCTGTCAATGTAAAACTGTTTTTT. The chain is built from TRBV12-3 or TRBV12-4 and TRBJ1-4; D unclear. The CDR3 length is 14 residues.

CDR3 coding DNA: TGTGCCAGCAGCGGAACCTACAGCGACGGGGAACTAGGCTACACCTTC. Its protein product is CASSGTYSDGELGYTF. The chain employs TRBV11-2 and TRBJ1-2; unclear D gene. The V end lost 5 bases, the J end lost 8 bases, and 24 bases lay between the germline ends. The CDR3 extends over 16 amino acids. Germline assignment: CDR1 SGHAT and CDR2 FQNNGV. Supplemented by reference TRBV11-2 and TRBJ1-2, the full variable domain reads EAGVAQSPRYKIIEKRQSVAFWCNPISGHATLYWYQQILGQGPKLLIQFQNNGVVDDSQLPKDRFSAERLKGVDSTLKIQPAKLEDSAVYLCASSGTYSDGELGYTFGSGTRLTVV.

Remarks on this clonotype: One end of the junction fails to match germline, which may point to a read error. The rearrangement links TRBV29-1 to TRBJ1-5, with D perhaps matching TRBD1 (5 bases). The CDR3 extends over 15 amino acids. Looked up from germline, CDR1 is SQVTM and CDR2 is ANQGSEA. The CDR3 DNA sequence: TGTAGCGTCGCGACCGGGGGTGGTAACTATCAGCCCCAGCATTTT. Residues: CSVATGGGNYQPQHF.

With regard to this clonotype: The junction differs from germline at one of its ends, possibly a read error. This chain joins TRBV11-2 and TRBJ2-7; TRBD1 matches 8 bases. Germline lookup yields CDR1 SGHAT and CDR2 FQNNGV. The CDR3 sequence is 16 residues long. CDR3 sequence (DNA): TGTGCCAGTAGCCCCCCCCGGACAGGGTACATCTACGAGCAATACTTC. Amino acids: CASSPPRTGYIYEQYF.

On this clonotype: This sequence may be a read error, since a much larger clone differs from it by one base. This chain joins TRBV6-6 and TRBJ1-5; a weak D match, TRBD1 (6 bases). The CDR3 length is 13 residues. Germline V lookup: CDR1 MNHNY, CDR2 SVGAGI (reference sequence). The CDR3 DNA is TGTGCCAACAGTCCAGGGGAGGGGCAGCCCCAGCATTTT. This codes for CANSPGEGQPQHF.

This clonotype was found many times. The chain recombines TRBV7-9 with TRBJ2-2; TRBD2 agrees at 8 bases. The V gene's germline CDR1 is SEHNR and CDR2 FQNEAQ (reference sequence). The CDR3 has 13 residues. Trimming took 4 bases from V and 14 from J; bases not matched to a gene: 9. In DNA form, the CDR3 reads TGTGCCAGCAGCTCTTCGGGAGGGTGGAACCTGTTTTTT. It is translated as CASSSSGGWNLFF.

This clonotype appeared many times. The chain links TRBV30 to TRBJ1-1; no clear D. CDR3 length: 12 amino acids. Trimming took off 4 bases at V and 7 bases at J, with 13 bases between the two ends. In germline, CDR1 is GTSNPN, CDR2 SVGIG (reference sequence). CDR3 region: CAWNRGALEAFF. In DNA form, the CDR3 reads TGTGCCTGGAACCGCGGTGCACTTGAAGCTTTCTTT.

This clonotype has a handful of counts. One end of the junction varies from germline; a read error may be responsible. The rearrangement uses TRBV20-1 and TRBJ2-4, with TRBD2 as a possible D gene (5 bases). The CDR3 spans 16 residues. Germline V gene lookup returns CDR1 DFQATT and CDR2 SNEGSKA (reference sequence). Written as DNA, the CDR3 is TGCAGTACTAGAAGCCTCGCCCCGGGATCAATGGACATTCAGTACTTC. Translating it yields CSTRSLAPGSMDIQYF.

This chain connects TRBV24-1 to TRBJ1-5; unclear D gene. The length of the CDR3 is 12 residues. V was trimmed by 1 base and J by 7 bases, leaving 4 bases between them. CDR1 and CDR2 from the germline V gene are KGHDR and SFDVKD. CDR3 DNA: TGTGCCACCAGTGATTTCGACCAGCCCCAGCATTTT. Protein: CATSDFDQPQHF.

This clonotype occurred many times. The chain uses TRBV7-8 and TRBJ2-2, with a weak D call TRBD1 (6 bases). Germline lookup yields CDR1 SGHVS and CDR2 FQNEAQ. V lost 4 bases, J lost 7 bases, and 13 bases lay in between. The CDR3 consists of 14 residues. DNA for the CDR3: TGTGCCAGCAGCTCACAGGGTTACGGCGGGGAGCTGTTTTTT. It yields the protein CASSSQGYGGELFF.

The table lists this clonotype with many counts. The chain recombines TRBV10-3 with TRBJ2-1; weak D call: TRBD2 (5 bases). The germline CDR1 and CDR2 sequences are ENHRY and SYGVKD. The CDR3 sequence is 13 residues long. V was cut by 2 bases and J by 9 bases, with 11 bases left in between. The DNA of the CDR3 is TGTGCCATCAGTGAGCACCCCGAGGGTGAGCAGTTCTTC. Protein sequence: CAISEHPEGEQFF.

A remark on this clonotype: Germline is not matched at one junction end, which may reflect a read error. The CDR3 nucleotides are TGTGCCAGCAGCTCTGTAAATCGGGAGAGACCCTACGATGAGCAGTTCTTC. Protein: CASSSVNRERPYDEQFF. This chain joins TRBV12-3 or TRBV12-4 and TRBJ2-1; the D gene is possibly TRBD2 (6 bases). The CDR3 has 17 residues.

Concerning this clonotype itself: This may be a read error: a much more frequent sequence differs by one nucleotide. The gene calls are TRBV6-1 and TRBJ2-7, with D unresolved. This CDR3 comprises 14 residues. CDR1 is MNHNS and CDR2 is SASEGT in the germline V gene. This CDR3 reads CASRVIPASYKQYF. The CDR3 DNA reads TGTGCCAGCAGAGTGATCCCTGCTTCCTACAAGCAGTACTTC.

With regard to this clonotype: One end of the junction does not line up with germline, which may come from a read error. For the CDR3, the DNA is TGTGACACCAGTGAGGGTTACAATGAGCAGTTCTTC. Protein: CDTSEGYNEQFF. This chain joins TRBV24-1 and TRBJ2-1, with D perhaps matching TRBD2 (5 bases). The CDR3 runs to 12 residues. CDR1 and CDR2 (germline): KGHDR, SFDVKD.

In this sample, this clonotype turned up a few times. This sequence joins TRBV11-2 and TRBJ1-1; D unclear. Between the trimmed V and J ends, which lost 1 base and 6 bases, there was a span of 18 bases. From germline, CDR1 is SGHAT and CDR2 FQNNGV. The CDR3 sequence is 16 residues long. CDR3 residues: CASSLVYSGGTAEAFF. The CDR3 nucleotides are TGTGCCAGCAGCTTAGTTTACTCGGGCGGAACAGCTGAAGCTTTCTTT.

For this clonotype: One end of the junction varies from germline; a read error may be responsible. CDR3 sequence (DNA): TGCTCCAGCAAAACAGGGGCTGACTATGGCTACACCTTC. Translating gives CSSKTGADYGYTF. This sequence joins TRBV5-1 and TRBJ1-2; TRBD1 matches 7 bases. Per germline, CDR1 SGHRS and CDR2 YFSETQ. CDR3 length: 13 amino acids.

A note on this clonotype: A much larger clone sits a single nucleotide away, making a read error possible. CDR3 bases: TGTGCCAGCAGCTCTACAAATGCACGGAGCTACACCTTC. Translation: CASSSTNARSYTF. This chain links TRBV7-9 with TRBJ1-2; no clear D. The V end was cut by 4 bases, the J end by 9 bases, with 15 bases between. Per the germline V gene, CDR1 is SEHNR and CDR2 is FQNEAQ (reference sequence). The CDR3 is 13 residues long. Variable domain in full (rest from reference TRBV7-9 and TRBJ1-2): DTGVSQNPRHKITKRGQNVTFRCDPISEHNRLYWYRQTLGQGPEFLTYFQNEAQLEKSRLLSDRFSAERPKGSFSTLEIQRTEQGDSAMYLCASSSTNARSYTFGSGTRLTVV.